The sequence of this T cell receptor beta chain was determined in a study of follicular helper T cells after annual influenza vaccination. Profiled with immunoSEQ multiplex PCR; TCRdb holds only in-frame clones, not every one. The sample contains more than 1,200 clones, around 60% of which appear only once. Trimming at V came to 2 bases and at J to 3 bases, leaving 4 bases not matched to a gene. The CDR3 consists of 15 residues. Germline loops: CDR1 MGHRA, CDR2 YSYEKL. Time point here: 2015-2016 season, 7 days after influenza vaccination. The origin of this receptor is an adult who received the influenza vaccine. This rearrangement joins TRBV4-1 to TRBJ2-7, with 10 bases that match TRBD1. The sample here was CXCR5+ CD38+ circulating T follicular helper cells from blood, taken 7 days after influenza vaccination. Described subset: circulating Tfh, non-naive CD4+CXCR5+PD-1+ (ICOS+CD38+ or ICOS-CD38-). The CDR3 sequence is CASSQKGQGHYEQYF. In DNA form, the CDR3 reads TGCGCCAGCAGCCAAAAGGGACAGGGGCACTACGAGCAGTACTTC.